Described below is a single T cell receptor beta chain sequence and its context. As yet, its antigen is unknown. This sample is part of a study of high-grade serous ovarian cancer treatment subgroups. Whole-study findings and limits: TCR relatedness rose with neoantigen level and trended with mutation load. Tumors within one patient showed repertoire similarity of about 0.11 to 0.85.

The protocol was immunoSEQ multiplex PCR, while the TCRdb copy is restricted to in-frame clones and leaves out a portion. Of several thousand clones listed, 60% to 75% are singletons. The tumor samples were collected prior to definitive surgery or chemotherapy. Trimming took 2 bases from V and 5 from J; bases not matched to a gene: 4. The CDR3 length is 14 residues. Germline lookup yields CDR1 SGHDT and CDR2 YYEEEE. The sequenced sample consisted of tumor tissue. The chain has TRBV5-6 and TRBJ2-5; 9 nucleotides agree with TRBD2. This receptor was identified in a human donor with high-grade serous ovarian cancer. CDR3 bases: TGTGCCAGCAGCTTTCCTAGCGGGATCGAGACCCAGTACTTC. It encodes CASSFPSGIETQYF.